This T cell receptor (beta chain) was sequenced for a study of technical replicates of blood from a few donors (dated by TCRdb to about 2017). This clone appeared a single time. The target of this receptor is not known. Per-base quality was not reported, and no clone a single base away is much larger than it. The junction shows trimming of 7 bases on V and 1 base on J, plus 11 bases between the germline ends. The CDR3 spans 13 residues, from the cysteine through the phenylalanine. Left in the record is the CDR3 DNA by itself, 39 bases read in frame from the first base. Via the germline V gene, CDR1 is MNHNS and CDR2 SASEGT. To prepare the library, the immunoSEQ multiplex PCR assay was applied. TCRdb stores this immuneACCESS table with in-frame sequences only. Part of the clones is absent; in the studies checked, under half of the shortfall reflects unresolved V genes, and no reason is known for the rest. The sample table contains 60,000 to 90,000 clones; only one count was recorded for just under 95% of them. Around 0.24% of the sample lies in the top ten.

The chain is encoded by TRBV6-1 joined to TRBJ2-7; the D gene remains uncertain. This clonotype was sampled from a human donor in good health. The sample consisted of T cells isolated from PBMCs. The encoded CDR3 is CASTPAQSYEQYF. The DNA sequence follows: TGTGCCAGCACTCCAGCACAGTCCTACGAGCAGTACTTC.